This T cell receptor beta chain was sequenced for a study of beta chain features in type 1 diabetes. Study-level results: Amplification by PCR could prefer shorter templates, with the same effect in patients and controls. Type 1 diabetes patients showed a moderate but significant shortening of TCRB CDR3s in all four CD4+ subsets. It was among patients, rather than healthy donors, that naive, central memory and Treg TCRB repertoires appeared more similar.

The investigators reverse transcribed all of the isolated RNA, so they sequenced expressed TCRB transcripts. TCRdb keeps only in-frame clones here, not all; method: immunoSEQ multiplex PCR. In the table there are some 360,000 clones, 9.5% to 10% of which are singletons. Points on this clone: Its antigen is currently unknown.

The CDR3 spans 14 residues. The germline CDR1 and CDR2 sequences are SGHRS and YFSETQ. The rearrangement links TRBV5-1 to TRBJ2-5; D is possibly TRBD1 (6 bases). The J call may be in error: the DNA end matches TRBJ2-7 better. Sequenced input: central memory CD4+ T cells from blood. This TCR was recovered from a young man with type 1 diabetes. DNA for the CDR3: TGCGCCAGCAGCTTGGAACAGGGAACCCCCGAGCAGTACTTC. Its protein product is CASSLEQGTPEQYF.